This TCR beta chain was sequenced in a study of T cell responses to AZD1222 COVID-19 vaccine. CDR3 length: 15 amino acids. V was shortened by 3 bases and J by 0 bases, with 12 bases between the two germline ends. The germline V gene encodes CDR1 SGHRS and CDR2 YFSETQ. Sequenced by immunoSEQ multiplex PCR; TCRdb stores in-frame clones only, minus some. The data hold 130,000 or so clones, with approximately 91% observed a single time. General observations from the study: Spike-specific TCR breadth rose after two AZD1222 doses, and depth rose as well.

Turning to this clone: Its specificity is unknown.

This rearrangement joins TRBV5-1 to TRBJ1-1, with D tentatively TRBD1 (6 bases). This TCR came from an adult in good health. Sequenced here: peripheral blood, sampled on day 0 of AZD1222 vaccination. CDR3 protein: CASSWTGQLNTEAFF. The CDR3 DNA is TGCGCCAGCAGCTGGACCGGACAGTTGAACACTGAAGCTTTCTTT.